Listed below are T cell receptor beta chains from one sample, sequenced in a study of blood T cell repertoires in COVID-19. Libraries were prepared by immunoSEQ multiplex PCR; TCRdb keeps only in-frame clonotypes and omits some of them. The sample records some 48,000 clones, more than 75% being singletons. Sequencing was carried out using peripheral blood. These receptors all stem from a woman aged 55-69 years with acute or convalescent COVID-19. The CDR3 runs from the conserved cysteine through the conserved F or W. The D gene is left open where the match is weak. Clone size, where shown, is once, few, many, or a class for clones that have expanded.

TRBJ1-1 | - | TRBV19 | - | TGTGCCAGTAGTATTCGCGACGGACGACCGGGGACTGAAGCTTTCTTT | CASSIRDGRPGTEAFF
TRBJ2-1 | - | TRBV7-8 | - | TGTGCCAGCAGCCCCTTGCGGTCCTACAATGAGCAGTTCTTC | CASSPLRSYNEQFF
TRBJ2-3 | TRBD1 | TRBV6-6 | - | TGTGCCAGCAGTAGGGACAGGGATACGCAGTATTTT | CASSRDRDTQYF
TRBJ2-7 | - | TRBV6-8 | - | TGTGCCAGCAGTTGGGCCGGGACACCCTACGAGCAGTACTTC | CASSWAGTPYEQYF
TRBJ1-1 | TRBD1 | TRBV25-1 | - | TGTGCCAGTTCTCTGCGACAGGGCTCTGAAGCTTTCTTT | CASSLRQGSEAFF
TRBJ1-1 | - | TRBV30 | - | TGTGCCTGGAGCATAAGTGACAGCTCCACTGAAGCTTTCTTT | CAWSISDSSTEAFF
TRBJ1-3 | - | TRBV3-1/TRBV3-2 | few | TGTGCCAGCAGCCAAGGACAGAACGGAAACACCATATATTTT | CASSQGQNGNTIYF
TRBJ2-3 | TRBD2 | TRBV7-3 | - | TGTGCCAGCAGCTTATTGCGACTAGCGGGCACAGATACGCAGTATTTT | CASSLLRLAGTDTQYF
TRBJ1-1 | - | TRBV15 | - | TGTGCCACCAGCAGAGATATTCGGTCCCTGAACACTGAAGCTTTCTTT | CATSRDIRSLNTEAFF
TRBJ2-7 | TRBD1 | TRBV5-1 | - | TGCGCCAGCAGCTTGGGAGGGGGCAACTACGAGCAGTACTTC | CASSLGGGNYEQYF
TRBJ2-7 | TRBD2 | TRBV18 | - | TGTGCCAGCTCAATGGGACTAGTTGGCTACGAGCAGTACTTC | CASSMGLVGYEQYF